The 20 T cell receptor beta chains in this list originate from one sample, sequenced in a study of T-cell memory formation after mild COVID-19. Each CDR3 protein is one row after TCRdb ran MiXCR on the 5' RACE reads. The sample holds 250,000 to 350,000 distinct CDR3 sequences, around 15% seen once. The sample comprised PBMCs or a T cell subset sorted from them (not recorded which). The receptors shown here come from a man aged 18 to 29 who had mild COVID-19 (a few samples of this study predate the infection). Cell type and time point are not known.

The chain combines TRBV12-3 or TRBV12-4 with TRBJ2-5; possibly TRBD2 for D (7 bases). The length of the CDR3 is 17 residues. Trimming left V 0 bases short and J 1 base short, with 15 bases between. CDR3 sequence (DNA): TGTGCCAGCAGTTTAGCGGGGGGGCCGGGAGGCCAAGAGACCCAGTACTTC. This sequence encodes CASSLAGGPGGQETQYF.

This clonotype turned up a few times. The chain links TRBV6-5 to TRBJ1-2; a weak D match, TRBD1 (5 bases). This CDR3 has 14 residues. Germline V CDR1 and CDR2: MNHEY, SVGAGI. Trimming cost V 4 bases and J 4 bases, with 13 bases left between them. This CDR3 is CASSSGYGGYGYTF. CDR3 bases: TGTGCCAGCAGTTCCGGGTACGGGGGCTATGGCTACACCTTC.

This clonotype was found many times. The CDR3 DNA is TGTGCCAGCAGCGAGGGACTAGCGGTGGGCAACATTCAGTACTTC. Translating gives CASSEGLAVGNIQYF. The chain has TRBV4-2 and TRBJ2-4; 11 positions agree with TRBD2. This CDR3 has 15 amino acids. The germline gives CDR1 LGHNA, CDR2 YNFKEQ. V shed 5 bases, J shed 7 bases, and the junction held 7 bases outside the gene matches.

This clonotype was seen more than once but under ten times. V is TRBV2 and J is TRBJ1-1; 7 bases fit TRBD1. The CDR3 contains 14 residues. V lost 6 bases and J lost 1; bases outside the gene matches: 5. CDR1 SNHLY and CDR2 FYNNEI come from the germline V gene. The CDR3 reads CASRGQSPNTEAFF. The CDR3 DNA follows: TGTGCCAGCAGGGGACAGTCACCGAACACTGAAGCTTTCTTT.

This clonotype was seen ten or more times. This sequence joins TRBV11-2 and TRBJ1-4, with D perhaps matching TRBD1 (5 bases). This CDR3 comprises 11 residues. Trimming left V 5 bases short and J 15 bases short, with 13 bases between. Per germline, CDR1 SGHAT and CDR2 FQNNGV. Here the CDR3 DNA reads TGTGCCAGCAGCCCGGGACGGGATTTGTTTTTT. Translating it yields CASSPGRDLFF.

This clonotype was detected a few times. The genes are TRBV4-1 and TRBJ2-4, with 8 positions matching TRBD1. Germline V gene lookup returns CDR1 MGHRA and CDR2 YSYEKL. The CDR3 runs 16 residues. V shed 1 base, J shed 5 bases, and the junction held 7 bases outside the gene matches. The CDR3 sequence is CASSQAVGQAQNIQYF. CDR3 sequence (DNA): TGCGCCAGCAGCCAAGCGGTGGGACAGGCGCAAAACATTCAGTACTTC.

The table lists this clonotype with a few counts. This sequence joins TRBV7-3 and TRBJ2-1, with D perhaps TRBD2 (6 bases). Germline CDR1 and CDR2: SGHTA and FQGTGA. Trimming took off 1 base at V and 7 bases at J, with 8 bases between the two ends. The CDR3 is 13 residues long. The CDR3 DNA reads as TGTGCCAGCAGCTTAAATGGAGGGAATGAGCAGTTCTTC. This gives the protein CASSLNGGNEQFF.

This clonotype occurred many times. This chain connects TRBV7-3 to TRBJ2-2; the D call may be TRBD1 or TRBD2 (5 bases each). This CDR3 has 16 amino acids. The germline gives CDR1 SGHTA, CDR2 FQGTGA. V lost 1 base, J lost 3 bases, and 12 bases lay in between. CDR3 protein: CASSLMGQGDTGELFF. The CDR3 bases are TGTGCCAGCAGCTTAATGGGGCAGGGAGACACCGGGGAGCTGTTTTTT.

This clonotype was counted ten times or more. The rearrangement links TRBV7-9 to TRBJ2-7, with TRBD1 identical over 7 bases. This CDR3 is 14 amino acids long. The germline V gene encodes CDR1 SEHNR and CDR2 FQNEAQ (reference sequence). After removal of 5 bases from V and 2 bases from J, the junction contained 6 bases not matched to a gene. This CDR3 reads CASSLTGVPYEQYF. The CDR3, as DNA: TGTGCCAGCAGCCTCACAGGGGTGCCCTACGAGCAGTACTTC.

This clonotype has just a few counts. The chain couples TRBV12-3 or TRBV12-4 to TRBJ1-3; D gene uncertain. Trimming removed 5 bases at V and 0 bases at J, with 5 bases between. The CDR3 has 13 amino acids. CDR3 residues: CASSPVSGNTIYF. CDR3 nucleotides: TGTGCCAGCAGTCCCGTCTCTGGAAACACCATATATTTT.

This chain joins TRBV5-6 and TRBJ2-3; 9 bases line up with TRBD2. The CDR3 is 16 amino acids. After removal of 1 base from V and 1 base from J, the junction contained 4 bases not matched to a gene. Germline lookup yields CDR1 SGHDT and CDR2 YYEEEE. CDR3 sequence: CASSLLLAGRTDTQYF. The CDR3, as DNA: TGTGCCAGCAGCTTGCTTCTAGCGGGGCGCACAGATACGCAGTATTTT. Combining the CDR3 with reference TRBV5-6 and TRBJ2-3 gives the whole variable domain DAGVTQSPTHLIKTRGQQVTLRCSPKSGHDTVSWYQQALGQGPQFIFQYYEEEERQRGNFPDRFSGHQFPNYSSELNVNALLLGDSALYLCASSLLLAGRTDTQYFGPGTRLTVL.

CDR3 bases: TGTGCCAGCAGCTTACTGGACAGGGTCTCCTATAATTCACCCCTCCACTTT. The encoded protein is CASSLLDRVSYNSPLHF. This rearrangement joins TRBV7-6 to TRBJ1-6; 8 nucleotides align to TRBD1. The length of the CDR3 is 17 residues. Trimming removed 2 bases from V and 0 bases from J; junction bases left unmatched: 3. CDR1 and CDR2 from the germline V gene are SGHVS and FNYEAQ. Filled out from reference TRBV7-6 and TRBJ1-6, the complete variable domain reads GAGVSQSPRYKVTKRGQDVALRCDPISGHVSLYWYRQALGQGPEFLTYFNYEAQQDKSGLPNDRFSAERPEGSISTLTIQRTEQRDSAMYRCASSLLDRVSYNSPLHFGNGTRLTVT.

In its sample, this clonotype was seen a few times. The rearrangement links TRBV6-5 to TRBJ2-2, with D unresolved. Germline CDR1 reads MNHEY; CDR2 reads SVGAGI. This CDR3 is 16 amino acids long. V was trimmed by 2 bases and J by 5 bases, leaving 15 bases between them. The CDR3 sequence is CASSYLPLQGTGELFF. Here the CDR3 DNA reads TGTGCCAGCAGTTACCTTCCATTACAAGGAACCGGGGAGCTGTTTTTT.

This clonotype was observed a handful of times. Here the CDR3 DNA reads TGTGCCAGCAGCCGGGACGGACCATATGGCTACACCTTC. Amino acid sequence: CASSRDGPYGYTF. The chain links TRBV7-6 to TRBJ1-2; a weak D match, TRBD1 (5 bases). Trimming left V 5 bases short and J 5 bases short, with 12 bases between. The CDR3 contains 13 residues. Germline loops: CDR1 SGHVS, CDR2 FNYEAQ.

The chain recombines TRBV6-5 with TRBJ1-1; TRBD1 matches 9 bases. V shed 7 bases and J 1 base; nucleotides not matched to a gene: 4. Per the germline V gene, CDR1 is MNHEY and CDR2 is SVGAGI. The CDR3 totals 14 residues. CDR3 sequence (DNA): TGTGCCAGCACCCCGGGACAGGGGAACACTGAAGCTTTCTTT. Translation: CASTPGQGNTEAFF.

This clonotype was counted between two and nine times. The chain is built from TRBV7-9 and TRBJ1-1; tentatively, D is TRBD1 (6 bases). V lost 5 bases, J lost 5 bases, and 18 bases lay in between. CDR1 is SEHNR and CDR2 is FQNEAQ in the germline V gene (reference sequence). The CDR3 length is 15 residues. CDR3 region: CASSLSDRRETEAFF. The DNA of the CDR3 is TGTGCCAGCAGCCTCTCGGACAGAAGGGAGACTGAAGCTTTCTTT.

The chain links TRBV4-3 to TRBJ2-1; TRBD1 agrees at 8 bases. The CDR3 covers 14 residues. V lost 4 bases, J lost 8 bases, and 7 bases stayed unmatched. Germline V CDR1 and CDR2: LGHNA, YSLEER. Written as DNA, the CDR3 is TGCGCCAGCAGCCTCGTCAGGGGGCGCGATGAGCAGTTCTTC. Amino acid sequence: CASSLVRGRDEQFF.

There are a few counts of this clonotype. This sequence joins TRBV24-1 and TRBJ2-1; unclear D gene. The CDR3 has 12 residues. Trimming removed 6 bases at V and 3 bases at J, with 5 bases between. Germline V CDR1 and CDR2: KGHDR, SFDVKD. As DNA, the CDR3 is TGTGCCACCAGTACAGTCTACAATGAGCAGTTCTTC. This encodes CATSTVYNEQFF.

The rearrangement uses TRBV4-1 and TRBJ1-2; D gene unclear. From germline, CDR1 is MGHRA and CDR2 YSYEKL. V lost 4 bases to trimming and J lost 0 bases, with 15 bases between them. The CDR3 has 16 residues. Here the CDR3 reads CASSPPRGNANYGYTF. The CDR3 nucleotides read TGCGCCAGCAGCCCACCCCGTGGCAACGCTAACTATGGCTACACCTTC.

V and J are TRBV10-3 and TRBJ2-5; D perhaps matches TRBD2 (5 bases). This CDR3 has 13 amino acids. CDR1 ENHRY and CDR2 SYGVKD come from the germline V gene. The ends were cut back, 2 bases at V and 4 bases at J, with 8 bases in the middle. This CDR3 is CAISEHTRETQYF. In DNA, the CDR3 is TGTGCCATCAGTGAGCACACTAGAGAGACCCAGTACTTC.